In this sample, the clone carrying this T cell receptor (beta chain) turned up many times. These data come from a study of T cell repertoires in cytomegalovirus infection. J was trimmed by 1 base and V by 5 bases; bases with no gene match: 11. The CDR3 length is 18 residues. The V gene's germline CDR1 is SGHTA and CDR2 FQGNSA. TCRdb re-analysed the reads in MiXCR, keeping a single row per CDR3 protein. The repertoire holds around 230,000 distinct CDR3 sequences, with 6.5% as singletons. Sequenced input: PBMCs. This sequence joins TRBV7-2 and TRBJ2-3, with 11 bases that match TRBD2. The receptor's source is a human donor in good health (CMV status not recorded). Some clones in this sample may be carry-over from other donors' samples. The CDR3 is CASSRRTSSGGRTDTQYF. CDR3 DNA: TGTGCCAGCAGCCGACGGACCTCTAGCGGGGGGCGCACAGATACGCAGTATTTT.